These T cell receptor beta chains were read from a single sample in a study of CXCR3-negative and CXCR3-positive naive CD8 T cells. TCRdb processed the 5' RACE reads again and assigns one entry to each CDR3 protein, with no DNA. In all, the sample yields roughly 110,000 distinct CDR3 sequences. Sequences were obtained from naive CXCR3+ CD8+ T cells from blood. The receptors come from a human donor in good health. Some clones in this sample may be carry-over from other donors' samples. Both conserved end residues are part of each CDR3.

cdr3_aa,j_call,v_call
CATSDKGTGLLRVQYF,TRBJ2-4,TRBV24-1
CASSKSGGAVHEQFF,TRBJ2-1,TRBV2
CASSQDLSHTEAFF,TRBJ1-1,TRBV4-3
CASSPRTMNTEAFF,TRBJ1-1,TRBV7-8
CASSLVLADNEQFF,TRBJ2-1,TRBV7-9
CASSQTSGGSDEQFF,TRBJ2-1,TRBV4-1
CASSSRGGPYEQYF,TRBJ2-7,TRBV19
CSVPGTGGQETQYF,TRBJ2-5,TRBV29-1
CASSHGAIYSNQPQHF,TRBJ1-5,TRBV4-1
CASSPEDRPTDTQYF,TRBJ2-3,TRBV19
CASTSTRDNQETQYF,TRBJ2-5,TRBV3-1
CVSSYYRDTDTQYF,TRBJ2-3,TRBV6-5
CASSQVQASSSYNEQFF,TRBJ2-1,TRBV4-1
CASSVLPTASSYNEQFF,TRBJ2-1,TRBV9
CASSSRLAGRSTYNEQFF,TRBJ2-1,TRBV27
CASSLTGGVTDTHYF,TRBJ2-3,TRBV7-8
CSVYPGTNEKLFF,TRBJ1-4,TRBV29-1
CASSLRGRNSYEQYF,TRBJ2-7,TRBV28